This T cell receptor beta chain is drawn from a study of T cells in Graves' hyperthyroidism and ophthalmopathy. V trimming: 4 bases; J trimming: 7 bases; junction bases outside the gene matches: 14. CDR3 length: 15 residues. Germline CDR1 reads SQVTM; CDR2 reads ANQGSEA. Ten or more counts support this clonotype. Hyperthyroidism was newly diagnosed in patients aged 18 to 65 (duration under 2 months). Fresh 10 ml peripheral blood yielded PBMCs. RNA transcripts gave rise to amplified TCR beta CDR3 regions. TCR CDR3 regions were first amplified by RT-PCR with HTBI primers. MiXCR, run by TCRdb on the multiplex PCR reads, gives a single entry per CDR3 protein. The sample has about 280,000 distinct CDR3 sequences; around 25% are singletons.

This receptor was taken from a man aged 35 to 55 with Graves' hyperthyroidism that later progressed to Graves' ophthalmopathy. V usage is TRBV29-1 and J usage is TRBJ2-7; 9 bases fit TRBD2. What was sequenced was blood. The CDR3: CSVARTGDGLAEQYF. In nucleotides, the CDR3 is TGCAGCGTTGCCCGAACGGGGGATGGACTAGCGGAGCAGTACTTC.